The 10 T cell receptor beta chains in this list originate from one sample, sequenced in a study of T-cell memory formation after mild COVID-19. One entry per CDR3 protein results from TCRdb running MiXCR on the 5' RACE reads. The sample contains roughly 250,000 distinct CDR3 sequences, over 15% of which appear only once. The sequencing sample was made of PBMCs or a T cell subset sorted from them (not recorded which). The receptors shown here come from a man between 18 and 35 years old who had mild COVID-19 (a few samples of this study predate the infection). Cell type and time point are not known.

J is TRBJ2-5 and V is TRBV7-9; the match to TRBD2 covers 7 bases. The CDR3 has 14 amino acids. Germline CDR1 is SEHNR and CDR2 is FQNEAQ (reference sequence). Trimming took 2 bases from V and 7 from J; bases not matched to a gene: 7. The CDR3 reads CASSLLAALGTQYF. The CDR3 bases are TGTGCCAGCAGCTTACTAGCGGCCCTGGGGACCCAGTACTTC. Variable domain in full (rest from reference TRBV7-9 and TRBJ2-5): DTGVSQNPRHKITKRGQNVTFRCDPISEHNRLYWYRQTLGQGPEFLTYFQNEAQLEKSRLLSDRFSAERPKGSFSTLEIQRTEQGDSAMYLCASSLLAALGTQYFGPGTRLLVL.

This clonotype was found a few times. The CDR3 spells CASSPPPERGVNEQFF. In DNA form, the CDR3 reads TGTGCCAGCAGTCCCCCCCCGGAGCGGGGGGTCAATGAGCAGTTCTTC. The chain joins TRBV12-3 or TRBV12-4 to TRBJ2-1; 9 nucleotides align to TRBD2. CDR3 length: 16 residues. J lost 6 bases, V lost 5 bases, and 11 bases had no gene match.

This clonotype occurred a few times. The chain employs TRBV6-5 and TRBJ2-5; D perhaps matches TRBD1 (5 bases). Germline V gene sequence: CDR1 MNHEY, CDR2 SVGAGI. The ends were cut back, 6 bases at V and 7 bases at J, with 9 bases in the middle. This CDR3 contains 11 residues. The CDR3 here is CASRYRRTQYF. The CDR3 DNA is TGTGCCAGCAGGTACAGGAGGACCCAGTACTTC.

This clonotype occurred a few times. The chain has TRBV3-1 and TRBJ1-1, with no clear D. V lost 0 bases and J 0 bases, leaving 5 bases between the germline ends. CDR1 and CDR2 from the germline V gene are LGHDT and YNNKEL (reference sequence). The CDR3 loop spans 14 amino acids. CDR3 in amino acids: CASSQDRMNTEAFF. DNA for the CDR3: TGTGCCAGCAGCCAAGATCGAATGAACACTGAAGCTTTCTTT.

This clonotype was seen repeatedly, ten times or more. V gene TRBV6-5 combines with J gene TRBJ1-2; D remains ambiguous. The CDR3 has 14 amino acids. V lost 0 bases and J lost 7, with 12 bases in between. Per germline, CDR1 MNHEY and CDR2 SVGAGI. The CDR3 nucleotides are TGTGCCAGCAGTTACTCGAACGTTCTGGGTGGCTACACCTTC. Amino acid sequence: CASSYSNVLGGYTF.

This clonotype was seen only a few times. The rearrangement uses TRBV28 and TRBJ2-7; 9 bases agree with TRBD1. The V gene end was trimmed by 5 bases and the J gene end by 0 bases; junction bases not matched to a gene: 5. In germline, CDR1 is MDHEN, CDR2 SYDVKM. The CDR3 length is 15 residues. CDR3 DNA sequence: TGTGCCAGCAGTCGGACAGGGGCCCTCTCCTACGAGCAGTACGTC. It is translated as CASSRTGALSYEQYV.

This clonotype came up a few times. The chain combines TRBV19 with TRBJ2-7; D may correspond to TRBD1 or TRBD2 (5 bases each). This CDR3 has 14 residues. V lost 6 bases and J 3 bases, leaving 15 bases between the germline ends. Per germline, CDR1 LNHDA and CDR2 SQIVND (reference sequence). CDR3 sequence (DNA): TGTGCCAGTAGCCCCGGGACGGCAAACTACGAGCAGTACTTC. It is translated as CASSPGTANYEQYF.

V is TRBV9 and J is TRBJ2-1, with D unresolved. The V and J ends lost 0 bases and 4 bases respectively, with 8 bases between them. Germline CDR1 is SGDLS and CDR2 is YYNGEE. This CDR3 is 14 amino acids long. CDR3 coding DNA: TGTGCCAGCAGCGTAGATCCGGTTTACAATGAGCAGTTCTTC. It translates to CASSVDPVYNEQFF.

In its sample, this clonotype was seen many times. The chain uses TRBV7-9 and TRBJ2-3; no definite D call. This CDR3 has 13 amino acids. V lost 5 bases, J lost 4 bases, and 10 bases lay in between. CDR1 SEHNR and CDR2 FQNEAQ come from the germline V gene (reference sequence). CDR3 sequence reads: CASSLEWADTQYF. In DNA, the CDR3 is TGTGCCAGCAGCCTAGAGTGGGCAGATACGCAGTATTTT.

In its sample, this clonotype was seen a few times. The chain links TRBV10-3 to TRBJ2-2; 8 bases agree with TRBD2. V shed 4 bases, J shed 6 bases, and the junction held 10 bases outside the gene matches. From germline, CDR1 is ENHRY and CDR2 SYGVKD. CDR3 length: 16 residues. In DNA form, the CDR3 reads TGTGCCATCAGTGGCCAGCGTAGCGGGGCGTCCGGGGAGCTGTTTTTT. Protein sequence: CAISGQRSGASGELFF.